This T cell receptor (beta chain) was retrieved from a study of OX40 agonist ivuxolimab in advanced cancers. Study information: Patients were given ivuxolimab, an antibody that agonizes OX40 (CD134). Partial responses were observed in three patients, of whom one had hepatocellular carcinoma and two had cutaneous melanoma. Study-level results: Antigen specificity remained undetermined for the expanded peripheral T cells. Average numbers of expanded clones were greater in CD8+ T cells than in CD4+.

The CDR3 has 13 residues. Germline V CDR1 and CDR2: LNHDA, SQIVND (reference sequence). The ends were cut back, 5 bases at V and 2 bases at J, with 6 bases in the middle. Concerning this clone: Its specificity is unknown.

The data were produced by immunoSEQ multiplex PCR, yet TCRdb's version contains in-frame clones alone and is incomplete. The data show about 15,000 clones, roughly three quarters seen once. The TCR comes from an adult with an advanced solid tumor such as melanoma, head and neck, liver or kidney cancer. The sequencing used CD4+ or CD8+ T cells sorted from blood, collected in a trial of the OX40 agonist ivuxolimab. This chain links TRBV19 with TRBJ2-2; D gene uncertain. The DNA of the CDR3 is TGTGCCAGTAGTTACACCAACACCGGGGAGCTGTTTTTT. Its protein product is CASSYTNTGELFF.